The clone carrying this TCR beta chain came up once. The data are from a study of T cell changes during pregnancy in multiple sclerosis. Germline V gives CDR1 SGHTA, CDR2 FQGTGA. Trimming stripped 8 bases from V and 3 bases from J, with 16 bases between. This CDR3 region has 14 residues. Libraries were prepared by immunoSEQ multiplex PCR; TCRdb keeps only in-frame clonotypes and omits some of them. This table holds some 41,000 clones, almost 95% found once. Material: CD8+ T cells from peripheral blood mononuclear cells, obtained in the third trimester of pregnancy. This receptor was identified in a female donor with multiple sclerosis, enrolled in a pregnancy study. This chain joins TRBV7-3 and TRBJ1-1; a possible D gene is TRBD1 (6 bases). CDR3 sequence reads: CASSIQGRDTEAFF. The DNA for the CDR3 is TGTGCCAGCTCGATACAGGGTAGGGACACTGAAGCTTTCTTT.